This T cell receptor beta chain was sequenced for a study of control samples from healthy donors and cancer patients. Only in-frame clones appear in the TCRdb table, and some are missing; sequencing was by immunoSEQ multiplex PCR. The sample has 150,000 to 200,000 clones; about 91% are singletons. V gave up 9 bases and J gave up 5 bases, with 7 bases separating them. Germline V CDR1 and CDR2: KGHDR, SFDVKD. The CDR3 totals 11 residues. Sequencing input: blood. The V gene is TRBV24-1, the J gene TRBJ2-1; D is undetermined. The sequence came from a woman aged 25 to 39 in good health. The chain's CDR3 is CATAVDNEQFF. The CDR3 region has the DNA TGTGCCACCGCGGTGGACAATGAGCAGTTCTTC.